The 5 T cell receptor beta chains listed next were all sequenced from one sample in a study of beta chain features in type 1 diabetes. Whole-study results and caveats: When Type 1 diabetes patients were examined, their TCRB CDR3s proved moderately but significantly shorter in all four CD4+ subsets.

Sequencing targeted expressed TCRB transcripts, as all isolated RNA had been reverse transcribed. TCRdb's table, derived via immunoSEQ multiplex PCR, lists solely in-frame clones and lacks some. The sample consists of roughly 260,000 clones, roughly a tenth of them appearing once. No antigen is known for these receptors. What was sequenced was naive CD4+ T cells from blood. Receptors were obtained from a man in his thirties or forties with type 1 diabetes.

This clone was seen only a few times. The rearrangement links TRBV30 to TRBJ1-3; D unclear. The V end lost 0 bases, the J end lost 1 base, and 4 bases lay between the germline ends. The CDR3 runs 13 residues. CDR1 and CDR2 (germline): GTSNPN, SVGIG (reference sequence). CDR3 DNA: TGTGCCTGGAGTGTGACATCTGGAAACACCATATATTTT. Residues: CAWSVTSGNTIYF.

This clone appeared a few times. The gene calls are TRBV5-1 and TRBJ1-1; D is possibly TRBD1 (6 bases). The germline V gene has CDR1 SGHRS and CDR2 YFSETQ. V lost 2 bases to trimming and J lost 4 bases, with 9 bases between them. This CDR3 comprises 13 residues. The CDR3 DNA is TGCGCCAGCAGCTTCGGCAGGGGCACTGAAGCTTTCTTT. It specifies CASSFGRGTEAFF.

The V call is TRBV5-1, the J call TRBJ1-3; D perhaps matches TRBD1 (6 bases). Germline CDR1 is SGHRS and CDR2 is YFSETQ. There are 16 residues in the CDR3. V lost 0 bases to trimming and J lost 0 bases, with 10 bases between them. In DNA, the CDR3 is TGCGCCAGCAGCTTGGCCCCGACAGGCTCTGGAAACACCATATATTTT. It yields the protein CASSLAPTGSGNTIYF.

This clone turned up a few times. Other DNA sequences in this specimen translate into the identical CDR3. V gene TRBV2 combines with J gene TRBJ1-1; unclear D gene. This CDR3 has 13 residues. The ends were cut back, 5 bases at V and 1 base at J, with 8 bases in the middle. From germline, CDR1 is SNHLY and CDR2 FYNNEI. The CDR3 loop is CASSLTENTEAFF. The CDR3 DNA reads as TGTGCCAGCAGTTTAACAGAGAACACTGAAGCTTTCTTT.

The V call is TRBV5-4, the J call TRBJ2-1; TRBD2 might be the D (6 bases). Germline V gene data show CDR1 as SGHNT and CDR2 as YYREEE (reference sequence). CDR3 length: 16 residues. V shed 0 bases and J shed 0 bases, with 10 bases lying between them. CDR3 sequence: CASSLGGASSYNEQFF. CDR3 sequence (DNA): TGTGCCAGCAGCTTGGGCGGGGCCAGCTCCTACAATGAGCAGTTCTTC.